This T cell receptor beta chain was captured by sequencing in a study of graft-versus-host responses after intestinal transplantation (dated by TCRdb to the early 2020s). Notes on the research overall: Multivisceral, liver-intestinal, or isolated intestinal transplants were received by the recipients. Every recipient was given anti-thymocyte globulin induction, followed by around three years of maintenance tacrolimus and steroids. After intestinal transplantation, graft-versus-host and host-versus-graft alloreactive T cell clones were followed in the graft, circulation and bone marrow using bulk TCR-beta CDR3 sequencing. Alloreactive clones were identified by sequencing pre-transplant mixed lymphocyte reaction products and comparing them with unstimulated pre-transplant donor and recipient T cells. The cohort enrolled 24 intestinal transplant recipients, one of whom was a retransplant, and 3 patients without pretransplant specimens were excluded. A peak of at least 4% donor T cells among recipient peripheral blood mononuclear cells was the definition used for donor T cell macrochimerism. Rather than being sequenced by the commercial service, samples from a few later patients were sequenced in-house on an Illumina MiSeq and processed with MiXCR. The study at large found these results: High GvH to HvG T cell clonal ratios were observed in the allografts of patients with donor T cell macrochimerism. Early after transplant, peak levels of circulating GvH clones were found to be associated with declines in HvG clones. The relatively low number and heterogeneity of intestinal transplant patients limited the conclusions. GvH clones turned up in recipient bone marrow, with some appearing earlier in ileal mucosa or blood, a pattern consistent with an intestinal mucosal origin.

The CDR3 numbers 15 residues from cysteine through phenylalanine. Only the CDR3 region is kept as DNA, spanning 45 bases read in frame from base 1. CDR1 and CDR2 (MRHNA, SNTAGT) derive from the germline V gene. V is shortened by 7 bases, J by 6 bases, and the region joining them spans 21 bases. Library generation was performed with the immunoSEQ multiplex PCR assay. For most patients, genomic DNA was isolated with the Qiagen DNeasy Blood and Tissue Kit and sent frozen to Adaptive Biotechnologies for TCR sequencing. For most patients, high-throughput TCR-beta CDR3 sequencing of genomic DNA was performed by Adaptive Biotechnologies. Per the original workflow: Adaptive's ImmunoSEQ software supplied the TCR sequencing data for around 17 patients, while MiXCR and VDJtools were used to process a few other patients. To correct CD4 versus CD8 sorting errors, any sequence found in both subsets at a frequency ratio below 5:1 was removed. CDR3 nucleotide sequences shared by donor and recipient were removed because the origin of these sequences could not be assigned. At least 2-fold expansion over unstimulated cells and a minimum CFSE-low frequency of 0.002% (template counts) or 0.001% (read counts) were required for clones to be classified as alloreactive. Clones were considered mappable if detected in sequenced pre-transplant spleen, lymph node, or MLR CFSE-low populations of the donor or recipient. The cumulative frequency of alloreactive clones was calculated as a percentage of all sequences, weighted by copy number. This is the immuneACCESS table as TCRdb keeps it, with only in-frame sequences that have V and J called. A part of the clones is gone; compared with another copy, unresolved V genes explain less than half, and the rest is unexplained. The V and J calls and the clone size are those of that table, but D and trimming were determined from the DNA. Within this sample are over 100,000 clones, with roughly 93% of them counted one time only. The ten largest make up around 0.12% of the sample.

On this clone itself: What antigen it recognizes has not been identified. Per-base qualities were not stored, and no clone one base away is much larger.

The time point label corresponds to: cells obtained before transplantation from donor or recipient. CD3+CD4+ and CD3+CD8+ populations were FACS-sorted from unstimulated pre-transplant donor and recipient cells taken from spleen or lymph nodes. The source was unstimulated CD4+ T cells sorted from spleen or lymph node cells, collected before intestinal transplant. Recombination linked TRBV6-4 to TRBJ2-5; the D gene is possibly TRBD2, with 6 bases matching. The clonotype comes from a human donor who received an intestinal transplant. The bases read TGTGCCAGCATCGCGCGACTAGGGTTGGGGCAGACCCAGTACTTC. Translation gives CASIARLGLGQTQYF.